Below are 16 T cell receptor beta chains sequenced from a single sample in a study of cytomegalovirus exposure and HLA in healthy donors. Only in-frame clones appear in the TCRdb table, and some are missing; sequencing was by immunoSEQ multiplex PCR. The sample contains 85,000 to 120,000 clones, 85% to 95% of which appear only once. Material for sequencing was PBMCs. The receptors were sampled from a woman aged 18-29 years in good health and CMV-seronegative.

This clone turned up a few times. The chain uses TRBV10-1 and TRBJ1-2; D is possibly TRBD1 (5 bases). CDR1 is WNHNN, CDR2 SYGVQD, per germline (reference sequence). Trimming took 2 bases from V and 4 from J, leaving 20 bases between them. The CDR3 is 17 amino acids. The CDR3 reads CASSEPLGTRLGYGYTF. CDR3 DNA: TGCGCCAGCAGTGAGCCTCTGGGGACTCGACTAGGCTATGGCTACACCTTC.

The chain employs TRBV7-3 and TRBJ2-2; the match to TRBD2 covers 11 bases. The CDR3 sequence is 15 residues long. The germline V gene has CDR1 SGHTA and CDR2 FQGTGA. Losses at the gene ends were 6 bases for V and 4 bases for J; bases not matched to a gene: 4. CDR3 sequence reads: CASRPGTSGTGELFF. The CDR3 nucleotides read TGTGCCAGCAGACCCGGGACTAGCGGCACCGGGGAGCTGTTTTTT.

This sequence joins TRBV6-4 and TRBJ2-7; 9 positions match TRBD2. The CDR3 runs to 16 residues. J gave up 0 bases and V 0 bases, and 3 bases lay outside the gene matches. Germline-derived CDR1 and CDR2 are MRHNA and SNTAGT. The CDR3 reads CASSDSLREGSYEQYF. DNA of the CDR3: TGTGCCAGCAGTGACTCTTTGCGGGAGGGCTCCTACGAGCAGTACTTC.

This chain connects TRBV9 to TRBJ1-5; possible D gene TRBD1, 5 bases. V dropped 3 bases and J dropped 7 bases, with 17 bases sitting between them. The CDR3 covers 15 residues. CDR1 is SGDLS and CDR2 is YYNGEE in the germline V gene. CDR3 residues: CASSEAGQTDQPQHF. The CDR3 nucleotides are TGTGCCAGCAGCGAGGCAGGACAAACGGACCAGCCCCAGCATTTT.

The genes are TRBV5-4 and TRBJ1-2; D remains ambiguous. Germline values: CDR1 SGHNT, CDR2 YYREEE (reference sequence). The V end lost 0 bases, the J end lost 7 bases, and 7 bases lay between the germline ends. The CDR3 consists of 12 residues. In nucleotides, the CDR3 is TGTGCCAGCAGCTTGGTCTCCGGTGGCTACACCTTC. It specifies CASSLVSGGYTF.

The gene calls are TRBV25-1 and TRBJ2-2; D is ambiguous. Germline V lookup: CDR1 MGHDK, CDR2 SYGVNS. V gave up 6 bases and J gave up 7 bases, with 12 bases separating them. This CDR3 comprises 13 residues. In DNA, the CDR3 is TGTGCCAGCAGAATAGGAGCATTCGGGGAGCTGTTTTTT. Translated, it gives CASRIGAFGELFF. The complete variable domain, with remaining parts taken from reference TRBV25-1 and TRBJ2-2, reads EADIYQTPRYLVIGTGKKITLECSQTMGHDKMYWYQQDPGMELHLIHYSYGVNSTEKGDLSSESTVSRIRTEHFPLTLESARPSHTSQYLCASRIGAFGELFFGEGSRLTVL.

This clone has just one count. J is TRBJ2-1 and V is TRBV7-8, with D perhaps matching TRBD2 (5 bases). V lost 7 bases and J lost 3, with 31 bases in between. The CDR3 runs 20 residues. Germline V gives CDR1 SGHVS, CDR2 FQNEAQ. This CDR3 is CASTAPMTLAAKNLYNEQFF. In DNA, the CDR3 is TGTGCCAGCACCGCTCCAATGACCCTAGCTGCGAAGAATCTCTACAATGAGCAGTTCTTC.

This chain's CDR3 is CASSDARGLVFF. The CDR3 region has the DNA TGTGCCAGCAGTGACGCCAGGGGGCTGGTGTTTTTT. This chain uses TRBV25-1 with TRBJ1-4; TRBD1 matches 8 bases. V lost 3 bases, J lost 15 bases, and 6 bases stayed unmatched. Germline assignment: CDR1 MGHDK and CDR2 SYGVNS. CDR3 size: 12 residues.

The CDR3 here is CATSRPLVNEQFF. The CDR3 DNA reads as TGTGCCACCAGTCGCCCGTTAGTCAATGAGCAGTTCTTC. The rearrangement joins TRBV15 to TRBJ2-1; D gene uncertain. Germline assignment: CDR1 LNHNV and CDR2 YYDKDF (reference sequence). Trimming took 6 bases from V and 6 from J, leaving 12 bases between them. This CDR3 is built from 13 residues.

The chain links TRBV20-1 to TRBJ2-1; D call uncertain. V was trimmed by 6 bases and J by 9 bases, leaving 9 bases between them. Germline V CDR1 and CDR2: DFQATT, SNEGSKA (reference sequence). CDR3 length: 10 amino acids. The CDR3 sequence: CSAILFEQFF. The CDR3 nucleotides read TGCAGTGCGATACTCTTTGAGCAGTTCTTC.

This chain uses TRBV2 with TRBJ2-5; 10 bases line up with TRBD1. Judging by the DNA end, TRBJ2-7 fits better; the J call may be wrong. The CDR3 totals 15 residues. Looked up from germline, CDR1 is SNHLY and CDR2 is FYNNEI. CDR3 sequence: CASKIIGTGDYEQYF. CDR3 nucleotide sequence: TGTGCCAGCAAAATAATAGGGACAGGGGACTACGAGCAGTACTTC.

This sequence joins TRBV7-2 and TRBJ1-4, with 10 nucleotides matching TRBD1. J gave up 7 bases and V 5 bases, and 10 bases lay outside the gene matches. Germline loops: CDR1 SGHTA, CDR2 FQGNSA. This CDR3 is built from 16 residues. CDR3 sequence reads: CASSRATGGSFEKLFF. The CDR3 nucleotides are TGTGCCAGCAGCCGAGCGACAGGGGGCTCTTTTGAAAAACTGTTTTTT. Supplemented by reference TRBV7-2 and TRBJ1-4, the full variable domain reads GAGVSQSPSNKVTEKGKDVELRCDPISGHTALYWYRQSLGQGLEFLIYFQGNSAPDKSGLPSDRFSAERTGGSVSTLTIQRTQQEDSAVYLCASSRATGGSFEKLFFGSGTQLSVL.

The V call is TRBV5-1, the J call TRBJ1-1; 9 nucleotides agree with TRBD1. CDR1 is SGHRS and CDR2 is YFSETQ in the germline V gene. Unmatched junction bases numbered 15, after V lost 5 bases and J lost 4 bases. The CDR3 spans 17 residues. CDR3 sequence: CASRALQGAGGATEAFF. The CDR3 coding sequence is TGCGCCAGCAGAGCACTACAGGGGGCGGGTGGGGCCACTGAAGCTTTCTTT.

The CDR3 region is CASPLREGRTDTQYF. CDR3 coding DNA: TGTGCCAGTCCACTAAGGGAGGGGCGCACAGATACGCAGTATTTT. The V call is TRBV2, the J call TRBJ2-3; 7 bases are a match to TRBD2. Germline loops: CDR1 SNHLY, CDR2 FYNNEI. After removal of 9 bases from V and 1 base from J, the junction contained 10 bases not matched to a gene. This CDR3 contains 15 residues.

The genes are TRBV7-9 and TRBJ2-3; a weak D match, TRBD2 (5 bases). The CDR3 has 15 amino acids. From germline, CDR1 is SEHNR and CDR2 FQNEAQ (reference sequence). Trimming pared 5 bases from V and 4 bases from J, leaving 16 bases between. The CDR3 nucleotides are TGTGCCAGCAGCCCCGCGATGGGAGCTGCAGATACGCAGTATTTT. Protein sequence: CASSPAMGAADTQYF.

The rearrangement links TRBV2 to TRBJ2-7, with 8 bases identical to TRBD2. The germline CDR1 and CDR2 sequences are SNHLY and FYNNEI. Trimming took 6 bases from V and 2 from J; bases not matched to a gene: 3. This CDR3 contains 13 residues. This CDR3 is CASRERGTYEQYF. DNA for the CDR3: TGTGCCAGCAGAGAGCGGGGGACCTACGAGCAGTACTTC.